The 21 T cell receptor beta chains given below trace back to one sample, sequenced in a study of CD8 T cells in Susac syndrome. The RNA, roughly 0.5 to 1 ug, was put through reverse transcription using random hexamers. In TCRdb, the immunoSEQ multiplex PCR reads were re-called with MiXCR into one record per CDR3 protein. The repertoire holds about 180,000 distinct CDR3 sequences, with 85% to 95% as singletons. The sample comprised CD8+ T cells from PBMCs. These receptors all come from a human donor with multiple sclerosis.

As DNA, the CDR3 is TGCAGCGTTATAAGCGAGGGTTACGAGCAGTACTTC. This translates into CSVISEGYEQYF. V is TRBV29-1 and J is TRBJ2-7; D is possibly TRBD2 (5 bases). Germline assignment: CDR1 SQVTM and CDR2 ANQGSEA. V lost 5 bases and J lost 4, with 12 bases in between. This CDR3 spans 12 amino acids.

The CDR3 nucleotides read TGTGCCAGCAGTGAGACTAGCGGGGGGGCAGGCGAGCAGTACTTC. This codes for CASSETSGGAGEQYF. The chain recombines TRBV6-1 with TRBJ2-7, with 14 bases fitting TRBD2. The CDR3 spans 15 residues. The junction had 4 bases not matched to a gene; V was cut back by 3 bases and J by 6 bases. Germline assignment: CDR1 MNHNS and CDR2 SASEGT.

The V gene is TRBV2, the J gene TRBJ2-1, with D hard to call. The CDR3 is 13 residues long. CDR1 and CDR2 (germline): SNHLY, FYNNEI. The germline V and J ends were trimmed by 6 bases and 3 bases, with 9 bases remaining between them. The CDR3 DNA is TGTGCCAGCAGCGGCTTAAACTACAATGAGCAGTTCTTC. Protein sequence: CASSGLNYNEQFF. Full variable domain (remainder filled in from reference TRBV2 and TRBJ2-1): EPEVTQTPSHQVTQMGQEVILRCVPISNHLYFYWYRQILGQKVEFLVSFYNNEISEKSEIFDDQFSVERPDGSNFTLKIRSTKLEDSAMYFCASSGLNYNEQFFGPGTRLTVL.

The chain has TRBV9 and TRBJ2-1; 7 positions agree with TRBD1. The CDR3 length is 15 residues. Per germline, CDR1 SGDLS and CDR2 YYNGEE. With V trimmed by 4 bases and J by 9 bases, 13 bases remained unmatched. The CDR3 DNA sequence: TGTGCCAGCAGCCCCCTGGTGAATACAGGGGCTGAGCAGTTCTTC. As protein: CASSPLVNTGAEQFF.

This chain uses TRBV28 with TRBJ2-6; D gene ambiguous. The CDR3 is 17 residues long. Germline V gene data show CDR1 as MDHEN and CDR2 as SYDVKM. Trimming shortened V by 6 bases and J by 2 bases, and 17 bases separated the two germline ends. The chain's CDR3 is CASRTDPASTGANVLTF. The CDR3 DNA reads as TGTGCCAGCAGAACGGACCCCGCATCAACTGGGGCCAACGTCCTGACTTTC.

This clonotype was seen once. This chain links TRBV7-8 with TRBJ1-2; a weak D match, TRBD1 (5 bases). The CDR3 length is 14 residues. V was trimmed by 3 bases and J by 2 bases, leaving 10 bases between them. Germline CDR1 reads SGHVS; CDR2 reads FQNEAQ. In DNA, the CDR3 is TGTGCCAGCAGCTTCTTGGGGGGAAACTATGGCTACACCTTC. Encoded protein: CASSFLGGNYGYTF.

CDR3 nucleotides: TGTGCCAGCAGCCAAGCACCCAATCAGCCCCAGCATTTT. As protein: CASSQAPNQPQHF. The chain links TRBV3-1 to TRBJ1-5, with D hard to call. From germline, CDR1 is LGHDT and CDR2 YNNKEL (reference sequence). Trimming pared 1 base from V and 3 bases from J, leaving 4 bases between. This CDR3 has 13 amino acids.

This clonotype was seen a single time. The chain employs TRBV4-1 and TRBJ2-1, with 10 bases matching TRBD2. The CDR3 contains 16 residues. V dropped 4 bases and J dropped 3; count of bases not matched to a gene: 6. Looked up from germline, CDR1 is MGHRA and CDR2 is YSYEKL. The CDR3 DNA sequence: TGCGCCAGCAGCCCTCCGGGACTAGCGAGCTACAATGAGCAGTTCTTC. This codes for CASSPPGLASYNEQFF.

In this sample, this clonotype turned up once. This chain connects TRBV12-3 or TRBV12-4 to TRBJ2-1; 7 bases fit TRBD2. The CDR3 consists of 14 residues. After removal of 3 bases from V and 4 bases from J, the junction contained 3 bases not matched to a gene. CDR3 nucleotide sequence: TGTGCCAGCAGTTTTCGCGGGAGATACAATGAGCAGTTCTTC. As protein: CASSFRGRYNEQFF.

The chain carries TRBV15 and TRBJ2-1; D is unresolved. CDR3 length equals 16 residues. V was trimmed by 0 bases and J by 2 bases, leaving 11 bases between them. Germline V gene data show CDR1 as LNHNV and CDR2 as YYDKDF (reference sequence). CDR3 in amino acids: CATSRESNVPYNEQFF. The CDR3 coding sequence is TGTGCCACCAGCAGAGAATCGAACGTTCCCTACAATGAGCAGTTCTTC.

The chain employs TRBV20-1 and TRBJ2-1; TRBD2 agrees at 7 bases. Germline lookup yields CDR1 DFQATT and CDR2 SNEGSKA (reference sequence). The CDR3 runs to 14 residues. Germline trimming cut 1 base from V and 6 bases from J; bases unmatched to any gene: 6. The CDR3 is CSARGMAGVNEQFF. DNA for the CDR3: TGCAGTGCTAGAGGTATGGCGGGAGTCAATGAGCAGTTCTTC.

The chain employs TRBV27 and TRBJ1-1; 7 bases fit TRBD1. Germline assignment: CDR1 MNHEY and CDR2 SMNVEV (reference sequence). V was pared by 5 bases and J by 1 base, with 4 bases of the junction left unmatched. This CDR3 has 14 amino acids. CDR3 sequence: CASSPGTENTEAFF. The CDR3 DNA follows: TGTGCCAGCAGTCCCGGGACAGAGAACACTGAAGCTTTCTTT.

CDR3 loop: CASRPIAGDSYNEQFF. CDR3 DNA sequence: TGTGCCAGCAGACCCATAGCGGGAGATTCCTACAATGAGCAGTTCTTC. The chain has TRBV27 and TRBJ2-1; 9 bases agree with TRBD2. The V and J ends lost 6 bases and 1 base, in that order; junction bases with no gene match: 7. In germline, CDR1 is MNHEY, CDR2 SMNVEV (reference sequence). The CDR3 is 16 residues long.

The chain joins TRBV7-9 to TRBJ2-7; D could derive from TRBD1 or TRBD2 (5 bases each). The CDR3 is 14 residues long. CDR1 is SEHNR, CDR2 FQNEAQ, per germline (reference sequence). With 3 bases removed from V and 4 bases from J, the gap between germline ends came to 13 bases. CDR3 loop: CASSLLGEDYEQYF. CDR3 nucleotides: TGTGCCAGCAGCTTGTTGGGGGAAGATTACGAGCAGTACTTC.

The rearrangement links TRBV5-1 to TRBJ1-2; tentative D call: TRBD1 (5 bases). Trimming removed 0 bases at V and 11 bases at J, with 11 bases between. The germline gives CDR1 SGHRS, CDR2 YFSETQ. This CDR3 contains 12 residues. This chain's CDR3 is CASSLVKGKYTF. For the CDR3, the DNA is TGCGCCAGCAGCTTGGTAAAGGGGAAATACACCTTC.

The chain recombines TRBV13 with TRBJ2-1; 7 positions match TRBD2. This CDR3 spans 17 amino acids. J lost 0 bases, V lost 2 bases, and 7 bases had no gene match. The germline CDR1 and CDR2 sequences are PRHDT and FYEKMQ (reference sequence). The CDR3 DNA follows: TGTGCCAGCAGCTTAATCAGCGGGGCTAGCTCCTACAATGAGCAGTTCTTC. Amino acid sequence: CASSLISGASSYNEQFF. Using reference TRBV13 and TRBJ2-1 for the parts outside the CDR3, the full variable domain is AAGVIQSPRHLIKEKRETATLKCYPIPRHDTVYWYQQGPGQDPQFLISFYEKMQSDKGSIPDRFSAQQFSDYHSELNMSSLELGDSALYFCASSLISGASSYNEQFFGPGTRLTVL.

This sequence joins TRBV25-1 and TRBJ1-2; a weak D match, TRBD1 (5 bases). The length of the CDR3 is 15 residues. The V gene lost 3 bases and the J gene lost 3 bases, with 14 bases spanning the gap. The germline V gene has CDR1 MGHDK and CDR2 SYGVNS. As DNA, the CDR3 is TGTGCCAGCAGTGATGCCCGGGGCCCGTACTATGGCTACACCTTC. It translates to CASSDARGPYYGYTF.

The rearrangement joins TRBV7-9 to TRBJ2-1; no clear D. Looked up from germline, CDR1 is SEHNR and CDR2 is FQNEAQ (reference sequence). CDR3 length: 11 residues. V shed 8 bases and J shed 6 bases, with 8 bases lying between them. The CDR3: CASAPANEQFF. As DNA, the CDR3 is TGTGCCAGCGCCCCGGCCAATGAGCAGTTCTTC.

V gene TRBV20-1 combines with J gene TRBJ2-7; TRBD1 is a possible D gene (5 bases). V dropped 0 bases and J dropped 0 bases, with 12 bases sitting between them. The CDR3 has 15 amino acids. CDR1 DFQATT and CDR2 SNEGSKA come from the germline V gene (reference sequence). The CDR3 bases are TGCAGTGCTAGAGATCTCCAGGGTAGCTCCTACGAGCAGTACTTC. Residues: CSARDLQGSSYEQYF.

J is TRBJ1-6 and V is TRBV13; 9 positions agree with TRBD1. Germline V gives CDR1 PRHDT, CDR2 FYEKMQ (reference sequence). The CDR3 is 18 amino acids. V lost 5 bases, J lost 3 bases, and 11 bases stayed unmatched. In nucleotides, the CDR3 is TGTGCCAGCAGCGGACACCGGGACAGGGCCTTCTATAATTCACCCCTCCACTTT. It specifies CASSGHRDRAFYNSPLHF.

The chain combines TRBV3-1 with TRBJ2-5; no clear D. Trimming stripped 4 bases from V and 3 bases from J, with 9 bases between. CDR1 is LGHDT, CDR2 YNNKEL, per germline (reference sequence). The CDR3 spans 13 residues. The CDR3 spells CASSRAYEETQYF. Written as DNA, the CDR3 is TGTGCCAGCAGCCGGGCGTACGAAGAGACCCAGTACTTC.